This is a list of T cell receptor beta chains from one sample in a study of identical twins. TCRdb reprocessed the 5' RACE reads with MiXCR, giving one entry per CDR3 protein. The data contain about 220,000 distinct CDR3 sequences, around 7.6% of them singletons. These data were also reused for a study on yellow fever vaccine responses in identical twins.

The sample consisted of CD8+ T cells sorted from blood. The source is a woman in her late teens or twenties in good health. The CDR3 runs from the conserved cysteine through the conserved F or W. The order of the fields is clone size, CDR3 length, D gene, V gene, J gene, CDR3 DNA, CDR3 protein. A D gene is named only where the DNA matches it firmly. Size tells how often a clone was seen (once, few, many) or the class of an expanded clone, and some rows leave it out.

abundance: many
len: 14
d_gene: .
v_gene: TRBV11-2
j_gene: TRBJ2-3
CDR3nt: TGTGCCAGCAGCTTAGGCAGGGGTGCAGATACGCAGTATTTT
CDR3aa: CASSLGRGADTQYF

abundance: few
len: 18
d_gene: .
v_gene: TRBV11-1
j_gene: TRBJ1-4
CDR3nt: TGTGCCAGCAGCTTAGAGGTGCGGAGGGTTGCAACTAATGAAAAACTGTTTTTT
CDR3aa: CASSLEVRRVATNEKLFF

abundance: many
len: 13
d_gene: .
v_gene: TRBV6-5
j_gene: TRBJ1-1
CDR3nt: TGTGCCAGCAGTTACTCATCTGGGTCTGAAGCTTTCTTT
CDR3aa: CASSYSSGSEAFF

abundance: few
len: 15
d_gene: .
v_gene: TRBV3-1
j_gene: TRBJ2-7
CDR3nt: TGTGCCAGCGCGAAATTAAGCGCCCGATCCTACGAGCAGTACTTC
CDR3aa: CASAKLSARSYEQYF

abundance: many
len: 14
d_gene: .
v_gene: TRBV5-6
j_gene: TRBJ1-5
CDR3nt: TGTGCCAGCAGCAAGGACCTCCTCAATCAGCCCCAGCATTTT
CDR3aa: CASSKDLLNQPQHF

abundance: many
len: 18
d_gene: TRBD2
v_gene: TRBV14
j_gene: TRBJ2-1
CDR3nt: TGTGCCAGCAGCCCCTGGACTAGCGGGAGTTCTACCTACAATGAGCAGTTCTTC
CDR3aa: CASSPWTSGSSTYNEQFF

abundance: few
len: 16
d_gene: TRBD1
v_gene: TRBV19
j_gene: TRBJ2-6
CDR3nt: TGTGCCAGTCGAGGACAGGGGGATCCTGGGGCCAACGTCCTGACTTTC
CDR3aa: CASRGQGDPGANVLTF

abundance: few
len: 14
d_gene: .
v_gene: TRBV10-3
j_gene: TRBJ2-5
CDR3nt: TGTGCCACCTTGGATAGTAGGGGCATGGAGACCCAGTACTTC
CDR3aa: CATLDSRGMETQYF

abundance: few
len: 15
d_gene: .
v_gene: TRBV3-1
j_gene: TRBJ1-1
CDR3nt: TGTGCCAGCAGCCAAGATAAGGGGCCAAACACTGAAGCTTTCTTT
CDR3aa: CASSQDKGPNTEAFF

abundance: few
len: 15
d_gene: .
v_gene: TRBV2
j_gene: TRBJ2-1
CDR3nt: TGTGCCAGCAGAGGCAGCGAGAACTTATACAATGAGCAGTTCTTC
CDR3aa: CASRGSENLYNEQFF

abundance: few
len: 14
d_gene: TRBD1
v_gene: TRBV9
j_gene: TRBJ2-2
CDR3nt: TGTGCCAGCAGCGAGGGGGCTGGCACCGGGGAGCTGTTTTTT
CDR3aa: CASSEGAGTGELFF

abundance: many
len: 16
d_gene: .
v_gene: TRBV28
j_gene: TRBJ2-7
CDR3nt: TGTGCCAGCAGACAAGGTACGGACAGCTTCTACGACGAGCAGTACTTC
CDR3aa: CASRQGTDSFYDEQYF

abundance: few
len: 17
d_gene: TRBD2
v_gene: TRBV9
j_gene: TRBJ2-1
CDR3nt: TGTGCCAGCACCGATCGAGTGGGGACTAGCGGGAGGAATGAGCAGTTCTTC
CDR3aa: CASTDRVGTSGRNEQFF

abundance: many
len: 13
d_gene: .
v_gene: TRBV29-1
j_gene: TRBJ2-2
CDR3nt: TGCAGCGTCGTGTTGGGGAACACCGGGGAGCTGTTTTTT
CDR3aa: CSVVLGNTGELFF

abundance: few
len: 14
d_gene: .
v_gene: TRBV6-5
j_gene: TRBJ2-1
CDR3nt: TGTGCCAGCAGTTACGGCTCAGGCCTCAATGAGCAGTTCTTC
CDR3aa: CASSYGSGLNEQFF

abundance: few
len: 14
d_gene: .
v_gene: TRBV5-1
j_gene: TRBJ2-1
CDR3nt: TGCGCCAGCAGCTTGCAGCACCTAACGATGGCGCAGTTTTTC
CDR3aa: CASSLQHLTMAQFF

abundance: many
len: 15
d_gene: .
v_gene: TRBV7-9
j_gene: TRBJ1-1
CDR3nt: TGTGCCAGCAGCTTAGCGCTGGGACAGAACACTGAAGCTTTCTTT
CDR3aa: CASSLALGQNTEAFF

abundance: many
len: 12
d_gene: .
v_gene: TRBV3-1
j_gene: TRBJ2-1
CDR3nt: TGTGCCAGCAGCCAAGGGGTCCATGAGCAGTTCTTC
CDR3aa: CASSQGVHEQFF

abundance: .
len: 16
d_gene: TRBD2
v_gene: TRBV2
j_gene: TRBJ2-2
CDR3nt: TGTGCCAGCAGCCAAGGGACTAGCGGGGTTACCGGGGAGCTGTTTTTT
CDR3aa: CASSQGTSGVTGELFF

abundance: few
len: 14
d_gene: .
v_gene: TRBV4-2
j_gene: TRBJ2-7
CDR3nt: TGTGCCAGCAGCCAAGTGGTAGGGGACTACGAGCAGTACTTC
CDR3aa: CASSQVVGDYEQYF

abundance: few
len: 13
d_gene: TRBD2
v_gene: TRBV6-4
j_gene: TRBJ2-1
CDR3nt: TGTGCCAGCAGTGACTTGACTAGCGGGTTTCAGTTCTTC
CDR3aa: CASSDLTSGFQFF

abundance: .
len: 12
d_gene: .
v_gene: TRBV6-5
j_gene: TRBJ2-5
CDR3nt: TGTGCCAGCATCTCCGGGAGTCAGACCCAGTACTTC
CDR3aa: CASISGSQTQYF

abundance: many
len: 10
d_gene: .
v_gene: TRBV6-1
j_gene: TRBJ1-1
CDR3nt: TGTGCCAGCAGGCAAAATGAAGCTTTCTTT
CDR3aa: CASRQNEAFF

abundance: few
len: 14
d_gene: .
v_gene: TRBV20-1
j_gene: TRBJ1-6
CDR3nt: TGCAGTGCTACCCAAGGAGTAGAGAATTCACCCCTCCACTTT
CDR3aa: CSATQGVENSPLHF

abundance: .
len: 22
d_gene: .
v_gene: TRBV6-2/TRBV6-3
j_gene: TRBJ1-5
CDR3nt: TGTGCCAGCAGTTACTCCCCACTTTTTCGGACGGAGTCGGACTATAGCAATCAGCCCCAGCATTTT
CDR3aa: CASSYSPLFRTESDYSNQPQHF

abundance: .
len: 18
d_gene: .
v_gene: TRBV2
j_gene: TRBJ1-2
CDR3nt: TGTGCCAGCAGTGACGACCCAACTGTCTCGCAGCGGGTCTATGGCTACACCTTC
CDR3aa: CASSDDPTVSQRVYGYTF

abundance: many
len: 15
d_gene: TRBD2
v_gene: TRBV10-2
j_gene: TRBJ2-2
CDR3nt: TGCGCCAGCAGTCTAGCGGGGGGGCCCCCCGGGGAGCTGTTTTTT
CDR3aa: CASSLAGGPPGELFF

abundance: .
len: 14
d_gene: .
v_gene: TRBV7-8
j_gene: TRBJ2-2
CDR3nt: TGTGCCAGCAGCCTCTTGACAATCACCGGGGAGCTGTTTTTT
CDR3aa: CASSLLTITGELFF

abundance: many
len: 15
d_gene: TRBD2
v_gene: TRBV9
j_gene: TRBJ2-3
CDR3nt: TGTGCCAGCAGCGTAACCCGACTAGCCGGAGATACGCAGTATTTT
CDR3aa: CASSVTRLAGDTQYF

abundance: few
len: 14
d_gene: TRBD2
v_gene: TRBV2
j_gene: TRBJ2-1
CDR3nt: TGTGCCAGCAGCTCCGGGACTAGCCGCAATGAGCAGTTCTTC
CDR3aa: CASSSGTSRNEQFF

abundance: .
len: 13
d_gene: .
v_gene: TRBV28
j_gene: TRBJ2-5
CDR3nt: TGTGCCAGCAAGACGGACAACCAAGAGACCCAGTACTTC
CDR3aa: CASKTDNQETQYF

abundance: few
len: 13
d_gene: .
v_gene: TRBV3-1
j_gene: TRBJ2-1
CDR3nt: TGTGCCAGCAGTCCCCCCATTTCGGCTGAGCAGTTCTTC
CDR3aa: CASSPPISAEQFF

abundance: .
len: 16
d_gene: .
v_gene: TRBV6-5
j_gene: TRBJ2-5
CDR3nt: TGTGCCAGCAGTTACTCGAGACGCTACACCGCAGAGACCCAGTACTTC
CDR3aa: CASSYSRRYTAETQYF

abundance: few
len: 12
d_gene: .
v_gene: TRBV29-1
j_gene: TRBJ1-2
CDR3nt: TGCAGTGTACTGATGGGGGGGTATGGCTACACCTTC
CDR3aa: CSVLMGGYGYTF

abundance: many
len: 13
d_gene: .
v_gene: TRBV20-1
j_gene: TRBJ1-5
CDR3nt: TGCAGTGCTAGAGGGGATAGCAATCAGCCCCAGCATTTT
CDR3aa: CSARGDSNQPQHF

abundance: few
len: 16
d_gene: .
v_gene: TRBV3-1
j_gene: TRBJ1-2
CDR3nt: TGTGCCAGCACAAGAGACAGCAACATACCCCTCTATGGCTACACCTTC
CDR3aa: CASTRDSNIPLYGYTF

abundance: .
len: 16
d_gene: TRBD2
v_gene: TRBV7-8
j_gene: TRBJ2-2
CDR3nt: TGTGCCAGCAGCTCAGGGGGGGGAACTAGCGGGAGCCGACTGTTTTTT
CDR3aa: CASSSGGGTSGSRLFF

abundance: few
len: 14
d_gene: TRBD1
v_gene: TRBV4-1
j_gene: TRBJ2-7
CDR3nt: TGCGCCAGCAGCCATGGGACAGGGGCCTACGAGCAGTACTTC
CDR3aa: CASSHGTGAYEQYF

abundance: .
len: 14
d_gene: .
v_gene: TRBV11-1
j_gene: TRBJ1-6
CDR3nt: TGTGCCAGCAGCTCCCGGAAGAATAATTCACCCCTCCACTTT
CDR3aa: CASSSRKNNSPLHF

abundance: many
len: 13
d_gene: .
v_gene: TRBV3-1
j_gene: TRBJ2-5
CDR3nt: TGTGCCAGCAGCCTCGACAGTGAAGAGACCCAGTACTTC
CDR3aa: CASSLDSEETQYF

abundance: many
len: 16
d_gene: .
v_gene: TRBV20-1
j_gene: TRBJ2-1
CDR3nt: TGCAGTGCTAGAGATGTGGGGGCGGAATATTACAATGAGCAGTTCTTC
CDR3aa: CSARDVGAEYYNEQFF

abundance: .
len: 15
d_gene: .
v_gene: TRBV11-2
j_gene: TRBJ2-7
CDR3nt: TGTGCCAGCAGCTTAGAGGCGGCTAGCTCCTACGAGCAGTACTTC
CDR3aa: CASSLEAASSYEQYF

abundance: many
len: 13
d_gene: .
v_gene: TRBV20-1
j_gene: TRBJ1-1
CDR3nt: TGCAGTGCTAGAGATCTGGACAGCCGTGAAGCTTTCTTT
CDR3aa: CSARDLDSREAFF

abundance: few
len: 14
d_gene: TRBD2
v_gene: TRBV7-9
j_gene: TRBJ2-1
CDR3nt: TGTGCCAGCAGCACAGGACTAGCCGACAATGAGCAGTTCTTC
CDR3aa: CASSTGLADNEQFF

abundance: few
len: 10
d_gene: .
v_gene: TRBV28
j_gene: TRBJ2-5
CDR3nt: TGTGCCAGCAGTAAGGGGACCCAGTACTTC
CDR3aa: CASSKGTQYF

abundance: .
len: 14
d_gene: TRBD1
v_gene: TRBV28
j_gene: TRBJ2-7
CDR3nt: TGTGCCAGCAGTCCCCAGGGGGCGACCTACGAGCAGTACTTC
CDR3aa: CASSPQGATYEQYF

abundance: few
len: 16
d_gene: .
v_gene: TRBV11-2
j_gene: TRBJ2-5
CDR3nt: TGTGCCAGCAGCCCTCTACAGGGAGCCGACCAAGAGACCCAGTACTTC
CDR3aa: CASSPLQGADQETQYF

abundance: .
len: 14
d_gene: .
v_gene: TRBV28
j_gene: TRBJ2-7
CDR3nt: TGTGCCAGCAGTTTCCTCAGGGGATCCTACGAGCAGTACTTC
CDR3aa: CASSFLRGSYEQYF